This T cell receptor (beta chain) was observed in a study of T cells expressing NK-cell markers. General study points: Top CD8+ clonotypes included the dominant CD3+CD56+NKG2C+ clonotypes in 5 or 6 donors.

Following a re-call of the 5' RACE reads, TCRdb has one entry per CDR3 protein and lacks DNA. The repertoire shows 350,000 to 450,000 distinct CDR3 sequences; the top ten hold roughly 5.2%. With regard to this clonotype: Its antigen is still unknown.

CDR3 size: 17 residues. CDR1 DFQATT and CDR2 SNEGSKA come from the germline V gene (reference sequence). The source of this sequence is a man between 18 and 69 years old in good health. The material sequenced was blood T cells: a sorted CD56 or NKG2C T cell subset, CD4+ or CD8+ T cells, or bulk PBMC T cells (not recorded which). The chain carries TRBV20-1 and TRBJ2-5; the TCRdb D gene call, TRBD2, has no DNA to confirm it. CDR3: CSARDFGSGGLQETQYF.